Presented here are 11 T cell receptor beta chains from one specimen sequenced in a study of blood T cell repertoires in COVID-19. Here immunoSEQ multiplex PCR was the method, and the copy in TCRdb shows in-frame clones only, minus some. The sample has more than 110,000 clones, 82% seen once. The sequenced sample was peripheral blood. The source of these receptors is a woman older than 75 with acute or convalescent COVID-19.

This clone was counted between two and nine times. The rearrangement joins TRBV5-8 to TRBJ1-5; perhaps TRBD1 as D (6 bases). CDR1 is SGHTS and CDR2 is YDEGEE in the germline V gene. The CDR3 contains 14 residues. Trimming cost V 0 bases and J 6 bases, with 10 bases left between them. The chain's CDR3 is CASSLEGGVQPQHF. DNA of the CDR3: TGTGCCAGCAGCTTGGAAGGGGGGGTTCAGCCCCAGCATTTT.

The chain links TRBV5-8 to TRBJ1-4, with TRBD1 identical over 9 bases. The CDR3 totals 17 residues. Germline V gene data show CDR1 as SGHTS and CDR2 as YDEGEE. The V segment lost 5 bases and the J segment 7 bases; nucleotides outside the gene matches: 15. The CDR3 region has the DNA TGTGCCAGCAGGGCGGGACAGGGCAATTTTCGAGGTGAAAAACTGTTTTTT. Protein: CASRAGQGNFRGEKLFF.

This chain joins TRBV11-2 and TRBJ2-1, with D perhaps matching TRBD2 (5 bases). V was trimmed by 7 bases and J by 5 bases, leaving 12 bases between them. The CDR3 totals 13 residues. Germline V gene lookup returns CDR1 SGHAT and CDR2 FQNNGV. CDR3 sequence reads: CASMDSFHNEQFF. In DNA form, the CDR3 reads TGTGCCAGCATGGACTCCTTTCACAATGAGCAGTTCTTC.

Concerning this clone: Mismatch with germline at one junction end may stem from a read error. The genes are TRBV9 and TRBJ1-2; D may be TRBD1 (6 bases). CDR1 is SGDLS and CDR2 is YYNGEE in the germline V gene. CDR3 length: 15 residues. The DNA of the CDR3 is TGTGCCAGCAGCGTAGGACCCGGGACACTCTATGACTACACCTTC. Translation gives CASSVGPGTLYDYTF. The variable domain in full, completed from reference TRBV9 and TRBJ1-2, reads DSGVTQTPKHLITATGQRVTLRCSPRSGDLSVYWYQQSLDQGLQFLIQYYNGEERAKGNILERFSAQQFPDLHSELNLSSLELGDSALYFCASSVGPGTLYDYTFGSGTRLTVV.

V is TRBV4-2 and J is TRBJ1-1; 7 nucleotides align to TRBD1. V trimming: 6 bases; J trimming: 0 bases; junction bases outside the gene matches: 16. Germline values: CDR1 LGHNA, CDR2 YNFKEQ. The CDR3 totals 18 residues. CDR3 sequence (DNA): TGTGCCAGCAGTCGCTCAGGGGGGACACCTCGGATGAACACTGAAGCTTTCTTT. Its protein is CASSRSGGTPRMNTEAFF.

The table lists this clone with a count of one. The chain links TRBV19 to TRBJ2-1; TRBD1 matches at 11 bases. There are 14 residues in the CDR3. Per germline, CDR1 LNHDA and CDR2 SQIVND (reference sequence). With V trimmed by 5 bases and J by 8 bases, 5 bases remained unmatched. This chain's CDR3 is CASSQGQGGYEQFF. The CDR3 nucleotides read TGTGCCAGTAGTCAGGGACAGGGGGGATATGAGCAGTTCTTC. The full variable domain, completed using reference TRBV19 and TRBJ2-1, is DGGITQSPKYLFRKEGQNVTLSCEQNLNHDAMYWYRQDPGQGLRLIYYSQIVNDFQKGDIAEGYSVSREKKESFPLTVTSAQKNPTAFYLCASSQGQGGYEQFFGPGTRLTVL.

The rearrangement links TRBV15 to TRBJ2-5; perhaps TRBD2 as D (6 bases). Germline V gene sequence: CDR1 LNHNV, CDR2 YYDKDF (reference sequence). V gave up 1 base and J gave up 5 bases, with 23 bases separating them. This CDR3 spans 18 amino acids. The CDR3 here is CATSRGRAYHPGAETQYF. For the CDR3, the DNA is TGTGCCACCAGCAGAGGCCGGGCGTATCATCCGGGAGCGGAGACCCAGTACTTC.

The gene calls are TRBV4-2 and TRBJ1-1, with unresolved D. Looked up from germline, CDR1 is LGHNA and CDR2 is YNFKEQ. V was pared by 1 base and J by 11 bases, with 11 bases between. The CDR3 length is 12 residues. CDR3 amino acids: CASSQAGLLAFF. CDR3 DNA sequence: TGTGCCAGCAGCCAAGCAGGTTTGTTGGCTTTCTTT.

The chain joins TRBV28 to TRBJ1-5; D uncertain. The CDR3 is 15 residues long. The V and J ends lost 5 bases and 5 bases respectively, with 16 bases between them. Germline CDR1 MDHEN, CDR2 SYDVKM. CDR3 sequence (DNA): TGTGCCAGCAGTGCCATAGCGAGGAGCGATCAGCCCCAGCATTTT. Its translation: CASSAIARSDQPQHF.

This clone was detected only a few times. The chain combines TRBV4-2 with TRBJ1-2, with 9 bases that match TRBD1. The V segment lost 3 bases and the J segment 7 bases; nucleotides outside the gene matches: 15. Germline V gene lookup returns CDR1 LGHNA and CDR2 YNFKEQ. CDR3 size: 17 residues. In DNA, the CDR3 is TGTGCCAGCAGCCAGGTCGTCGGGACAGGGAGGCTTAGTGGCTACACCTTC. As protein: CASSQVVGTGRLSGYTF.

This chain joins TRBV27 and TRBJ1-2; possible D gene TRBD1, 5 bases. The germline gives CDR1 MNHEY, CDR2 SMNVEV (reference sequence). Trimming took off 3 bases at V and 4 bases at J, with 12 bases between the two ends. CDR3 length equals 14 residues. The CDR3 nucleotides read TGTGCCAGCAGTTTTAGGGGCCGAACCTATGGCTACACCTTC. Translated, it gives CASSFRGRTYGYTF.